The 5 T cell receptor beta chains given below trace back to one sample, sequenced in a study of Ad26.COV2.S vaccination and SARS-CoV-2 variants. Treatment given: around 19 received Ad26.COV2.S at low or high dose, single or two shots; five or six received placebo; per-sample allocation not given. After the first vaccine or placebo injection, samples were drawn on day 63. The assay was immunoSEQ multiplex PCR, and TCRdb's table has in-frame clones only and misses some. The sample lists about 390,000 clones, about 88% occurring once. The specimen comprised peripheral blood, sampled in a trial of Ad26.COV2.S vaccine versus placebo. All receptors come from a person aged 18 to 65 who received the Ad26.COV2.S COVID-19 vaccine or a placebo.

The sample holds one count of this clone. The chain recombines TRBV7-9 with TRBJ2-5; 12 bases are a match to TRBD1. V gave up 8 bases and J gave up 4 bases; unmatched junction bases: 20. This CDR3 is built from 19 residues. Germline values: CDR1 SEHNR, CDR2 FQNEAQ (reference sequence). The CDR3 DNA reads TGTGCCAGCTCCACCCTCCGGGACAGGGGGCGCTTGTTTGGAGAGACCCAGTACTTC. It specifies CASSTLRDRGRLFGETQYF. Supplemented by reference TRBV7-9 and TRBJ2-5, the full variable domain reads DTGVSQNPRHKITKRGQNVTFRCDPISEHNRLYWYRQTLGQGPEFLTYFQNEAQLEKSRLLSDRFSAERPKGSFSTLEIQRTEQGDSAMYLCASSTLRDRGRLFGETQYFGPGTRLLVL.

The rearrangement links TRBV11-2 to TRBJ2-1; D gene ambiguous. The CDR3 totals 13 residues. Germline assignment: CDR1 SGHAT and CDR2 FQNNGV. V lost 1 base, J lost 5 bases, and 6 bases lay in between. The chain's CDR3 is CASSLGSHNEQFF. The CDR3 region has the DNA TGTGCCAGCAGCTTAGGCAGCCACAATGAGCAGTTCTTC.

A few counts support this clone. The chain links TRBV6-1 to TRBJ1-6; no reliable D call. The CDR3 spans 12 residues. The germline V gene encodes CDR1 MNHNS and CDR2 SASEGT. The V and J ends lost 3 bases and 7 bases respectively, with 4 bases between them. In DNA form, the CDR3 reads TGTGCCAGCAGTGAGTTAAATTCACCCCTCCACTTT. As protein: CASSELNSPLHF.

This clone was seen only once. V usage is TRBV10-3 and J usage is TRBJ1-1; D may be TRBD1 (5 bases). V was pared by 5 bases and J by 5 bases, with 12 bases between. The CDR3 is 13 residues long. Looked up from germline, CDR1 is ENHRY and CDR2 is SYGVKD. The CDR3 region has the DNA TGTGCCATCAGTCGGGGCGAGGAGACTGAAGCTTTCTTT. It codes for CAISRGEETEAFF.

The gene calls are TRBV6-1 and TRBJ2-7; maybe TRBD1 (5 bases). Germline V CDR1 and CDR2: MNHNS, SASEGT. The germline V and J ends were trimmed by 2 bases and 6 bases, with 8 bases remaining between them. This CDR3 has 12 residues. The CDR3 protein is CASSERGGEQYF. The CDR3 nucleotides read TGTGCCAGCAGTGAAAGGGGTGGCGAGCAGTACTTC.